These 5 T cell receptor beta chains originate from one sample sequenced in a study of T cells in Graves' hyperthyroidism and ophthalmopathy. Amplified regions were TCR beta CDR3 sequences from RNA transcripts. RT-PCR in the first round (using the HTBI primer set) targeted the TCR CDR3. TCRdb re-derived calls from the multiplex PCR reads in MiXCR, one entry per CDR3 protein. The sample records over 300,000 distinct CDR3 sequences, over 11% being singletons. The sequenced sample consisted of blood. These receptors came from an older woman with Graves' hyperthyroidism.

This clonotype came up a few times. This chain links TRBV5-1 with TRBJ2-5; weak D call: TRBD1 (5 bases). The V and J ends lost 2 bases and 1 base respectively, with 12 bases between them. CDR1 is SGHRS, CDR2 YFSETQ, per germline. The CDR3 has 15 residues. The CDR3 nucleotides read TGCGCCAGCAGCTTTGACAGCACCCTCCAAGAGACCCAGTACTTC. Residues: CASSFDSTLQETQYF.

This clonotype was seen a handful of times. The chain has TRBV10-3 and TRBJ2-3; 14 bases agree with TRBD2. The V gene's germline CDR1 is ENHRY and CDR2 SYGVKD. There are 15 residues in the CDR3. CDR3 nucleotide sequence: TGTGTCGCTTCGGGACTAGCGGGAGTCACAGATACGCAGTATTTT. Its protein product is CVASGLAGVTDTQYF.

This rearrangement joins TRBV19 to TRBJ1-2; 9 nucleotides match TRBD1. Germline V gives CDR1 LNHDA, CDR2 SQIVND (reference sequence). Losses at the gene ends were 1 base for V and 6 bases for J; bases not matched to a gene: 3. CDR3 length: 14 residues. The CDR3 region is CASSIGDREDGYTF. CDR3 bases: TGTGCCAGTAGTATAGGGGACAGGGAGGATGGCTACACCTTC.

There are many counts of this clonotype. The V and J genes are TRBV12-3 or TRBV12-4 and TRBJ2-3; D unclear. With 3 bases removed from V and 0 bases from J, the gap between germline ends came to 13 bases. The CDR3 runs to 16 residues. For the CDR3, the DNA is TGTGCCAGCAGTTTTACCACGTTCTCTAGCACAGATACGCAGTATTTT. It codes for CASSFTTFSSTDTQYF.

In this sample, this clonotype turned up many times. The chain couples TRBV6-1 to TRBJ2-2, with 9 nucleotides matching TRBD1. CDR3 length equals 17 residues. The V and J ends lost 4 bases and 1 base, in that order; junction bases with no gene match: 7. Germline values: CDR1 MNHNS, CDR2 SASEGT. The CDR3: CASSGPPGQGNTGELFF. In DNA, the CDR3 is TGTGCCAGCAGTGGTCCCCCGGGACAGGGGAACACCGGGGAGCTGTTTTTT.